The T cell receptor (beta chain) described here comes from a study of response to subunit inactivated influenza vaccine. Findings and limits, study-wide: Every seasonal influenza vaccination brings in few new T cells, the authors suggested.

Using its own MiXCR run on the RT-PCR reads, TCRdb lists one record per CDR3 protein. The repertoire consists of 600,000 to 850,000 distinct CDR3 sequences, with around 15% occurring once and the leading ten covering 7.6%. Germline V CDR1 and CDR2: LNHNV, YYDKDF (reference sequence). The junction had 1 base not matched to a gene; V was cut back by 0 bases and J by 3 bases. This CDR3 has 16 residues. Points on this clonotype: Its antigen is currently unknown.

The rearrangement uses TRBV15 and TRBJ2-6; 8 nucleotides match TRBD1. The sample consisted of PBMCs from blood, taken roughly 2 weeks before vaccination. The TCR sequence derives from a man between 45 and 60 years old who received an inactivated influenza vaccine. CDR3 in DNA: TGTGCCACCAGCAGAGAACAGGGGGTTGGGGCCAACGTCCTGACTTTC. The encoded protein is CATSREQGVGANVLTF.